This paragraph covers one T cell receptor beta chain sequence. Cohort allocation depended upon clinical history that participants reported. This entry belongs to a study of blood T cell repertoires in COVID-19. For the study at large: Samples taken during acute and convalescent COVID-19 were collected in the United States, Italy and Spain.

With V trimmed by 4 bases and J by 7 bases, 7 bases remained unmatched. This CDR3 has 15 amino acids. Germline V gene data show CDR1 as LNHDA and CDR2 as SQIVND (reference sequence). TCRdb's copy holds only in-frame clones and misses some; the assay was immunoSEQ multiplex PCR. In the table there are about 380,000 clones, around 89% of which are singletons. This sequence was found in a woman between 18 and 29 years old who had recovered from COVID-19. Sequenced input: PBMCs or T cells enriched from blood (not recorded which). J is TRBJ1-5 and V is TRBV19; 10 nucleotides line up with TRBD1. For the CDR3, the DNA is TGTGCCAGTAGTACGGGACAGGGGCTCGGACAGCCCCAGCATTTT. As protein: CASSTGQGLGQPQHF.